Listed below are T cell receptor beta chains from one sample, sequenced in a study of T cells in Graves' hyperthyroidism and ophthalmopathy. TCRdb redid the calling of the multiplex PCR reads with MiXCR, one entry per CDR3 protein. The profile shows over 350,000 distinct CDR3 sequences, roughly 14% of them singletons. The sequencing input was blood. These receptor sequences come from a man younger than 30 with Graves' ophthalmopathy. Both conserved end residues are part of each CDR3. D genes are given only for firm matches. Rows give clone size only sometimes, using once, few, many, or a class for an expanded clone.

CDR3 protein: CASRNRLGVGELFF
CDR3 DNA: TGTGCCAGCAGGAACCGACTAGGTGTCGGGGAGCTGTTTTTT
clone size: many
J gene: TRBJ2-2
V gene: TRBV6-1
D gene: NA

CDR3 protein: CASITRGTGAQTGELFF
CDR3 DNA: TGTGCCAGCATCACCCGCGGAACGGGGGCGCAGACCGGGGAGCTGTTTTTT
clone size: NA
J gene: TRBJ2-2
V gene: TRBV5-6
D gene: NA

CDR3 protein: CASSPSIGAYEQYF
CDR3 DNA: TGTGCCAGCAGTCCCTCGATCGGGGCCTACGAGCAGTACTTC
clone size: many
J gene: TRBJ2-7
V gene: TRBV5-5
D gene: NA

CDR3 protein: CSARSGASDTDTQYF
CDR3 DNA: TGCAGTGCTAGATCAGGAGCTAGCGACACAGATACGCAGTATTTT
clone size: NA
J gene: TRBJ2-3
V gene: TRBV20-1
D gene: NA

CDR3 protein: CASSLRGRGNTGELFF
CDR3 DNA: TGTGCCAGCAGCTTACGGGGTAGAGGAAACACCGGGGAGCTGTTTTTT
clone size: many
J gene: TRBJ2-2
V gene: TRBV13
D gene: NA

CDR3 protein: CASSPSPLRSVDYEQYF
CDR3 DNA: TGTGCCAGCAGTCCATCCCCCCTCCGGAGCGTCGACTACGAGCAGTACTTC
clone size: many
J gene: TRBJ2-7
V gene: TRBV27
D gene: NA

CDR3 protein: CSVEMIGTSGFNEQFF
CDR3 DNA: TGCAGCGTTGAAATGATCGGGACTAGCGGTTTCAATGAGCAGTTCTTC
clone size: few
J gene: TRBJ2-1
V gene: TRBV29-1
D gene: TRBD2

CDR3 protein: CASRRTGDTNYGYTF
CDR3 DNA: TGTGCCAGCAGGCGGACAGGGGATACCAACTATGGCTACACCTTC
clone size: many
J gene: TRBJ1-2
V gene: TRBV6-1
D gene: TRBD1

CDR3 protein: CASSQDSSGYTGELFF
CDR3 DNA: TGCGCCAGCAGCCAAGATAGTAGCGGCTACACCGGGGAGCTGTTTTTT
clone size: few
J gene: TRBJ2-2
V gene: TRBV4-1
D gene: NA

CDR3 protein: CASSPQAQETQYF
CDR3 DNA: TGTGCCAGCTCACCGCAGGCCCAAGAGACCCAGTACTTC
clone size: many
J gene: TRBJ2-5
V gene: TRBV18
D gene: NA

CDR3 protein: CASSPFIAGVEETQYF
CDR3 DNA: TGTGCCAGTAGTCCCTTCATCGCGGGAGTGGAAGAGACCCAGTACTTC
clone size: NA
J gene: TRBJ2-5
V gene: TRBV19
D gene: TRBD2

CDR3 protein: CASSPGHRGPENIQYF
CDR3 DNA: TGTGCCAGCTCACCGGGGCACAGGGGTCCGGAAAACATTCAGTACTTC
clone size: many
J gene: TRBJ2-4
V gene: TRBV18
D gene: TRBD1

CDR3 protein: CASSLGDLKYNEQFF
CDR3 DNA: TGCGCCAGCAGCTTGGGGGACCTAAAATACAATGAGCAGTTCTTC
clone size: NA
J gene: TRBJ2-1
V gene: TRBV5-1
D gene: NA

CDR3 protein: CSARDVGTAQAYEQYF
CDR3 DNA: TGCAGTGCTAGAGATGTAGGGACAGCCCAGGCCTACGAGCAGTACTTC
clone size: many
J gene: TRBJ2-7
V gene: TRBV20-1
D gene: TRBD1

CDR3 protein: CASSPRSSGGEQYF
CDR3 DNA: TGTGCCAGCAGCCCAAGGTCCTCAGGTGGCGAGCAGTACTTC
clone size: few
J gene: TRBJ2-7
V gene: TRBV5-5
D gene: NA

CDR3 protein: CASSEGGHSETQYF
CDR3 DNA: TGTGCCAGCAGTGAAGGGGGGCATTCCGAGACCCAGTACTTC
clone size: many
J gene: TRBJ2-5
V gene: TRBV6-1
D gene: NA

CDR3 protein: CASSHRQAYEQYF
CDR3 DNA: TGTGCCAGCAGCCACCGACAGGCCTACGAGCAGTACTTC
clone size: many
J gene: TRBJ2-7
V gene: TRBV3-1
D gene: NA

CDR3 protein: CASSWRQRPQYF
CDR3 DNA: TGTGCCAGCAGCTGGAGACAGAGGCCGCAGTATTTT
clone size: many
J gene: TRBJ2-3
V gene: TRBV7-8
D gene: NA

CDR3 protein: CASSLVRLAGVEQYF
CDR3 DNA: TGTGCCAGCAGTTTAGTGAGACTAGCGGGAGTGGAGCAGTACTTC
clone size: NA
J gene: TRBJ2-7
V gene: TRBV27
D gene: TRBD2

CDR3 protein: CASSEFGSCQATNEKLFF
CDR3 DNA: TGTGCCAGCAGTGAATTCGGGTCGTGTCAGGCAACTAATGAAAAACTGTTTTTT
clone size: NA
J gene: TRBJ1-4
V gene: TRBV6-1
D gene: NA

CDR3 protein: CASTQTSSAQETQYF
CDR3 DNA: TGTGCCAGCACCCAGACTAGCTCGGCACAAGAGACCCAGTACTTC
clone size: NA
J gene: TRBJ2-5
V gene: TRBV6-1
D gene: TRBD2

CDR3 protein: CASSETAGGDYEQYF
CDR3 DNA: TGTGCCAGCAGTGAAACAGCGGGAGGGGACTACGAGCAGTACTTC
clone size: many
J gene: TRBJ2-7
V gene: TRBV25-1
D gene: TRBD2

CDR3 protein: CAISVEGDGETQYF
CDR3 DNA: TGTGCCATCAGTGTTGAAGGGGACGGGGAAACCCAGTACTTC
clone size: many
J gene: TRBJ2-5
V gene: TRBV10-3
D gene: NA

CDR3 protein: CASSLGGDRETQYF
CDR3 DNA: TGCGCCAGCAGCTTGGGGGGGGACAGGGAGACCCAGTACTTC
clone size: few
J gene: TRBJ2-5
V gene: TRBV5-1
D gene: TRBD1

CDR3 protein: CATRPGTSEEWELFF
CDR3 DNA: TGTGCCACCCGACCTGGTACTAGCGAAGAGTGGGAGCTGTTTTTT
clone size: few
J gene: TRBJ2-2
V gene: TRBV10-3
D gene: TRBD2

CDR3 protein: CASTPGTAFSYNSPLHF
CDR3 DNA: TGTGCCAGCACCCCTGGGACAGCGTTCTCCTATAATTCACCCCTCCACTTT
clone size: NA
J gene: TRBJ1-6
V gene: TRBV27
D gene: TRBD1

CDR3 protein: CASSLDSIGGEQYF
CDR3 DNA: TGTGCCAGCAGCTTAGATTCGATCGGGGGTGAGCAGTACTTC
clone size: many
J gene: TRBJ2-7
V gene: TRBV11-3
D gene: NA

CDR3 protein: CASSVDRYGGTLSGANVLTF
CDR3 DNA: TGTGCCAGCAGCGTAGATCGGTATGGAGGCACCCTTTCTGGGGCCAACGTCCTGACTTTC
clone size: NA
J gene: TRBJ2-6
V gene: TRBV9
D gene: NA

CDR3 protein: CASSQTGTDTQYF
CDR3 DNA: TGTGCCAGCAGCCAAACAGGGACAGATACGCAGTATTTT
clone size: NA
J gene: TRBJ2-3
V gene: TRBV12-3/TRBV12-4
D gene: NA

CDR3 protein: CASSHGDREQEYYGYTF
CDR3 DNA: TGTGCCAGCAGCCACGGGGACAGGGAGCAGGAGTACTATGGCTACACCTTC
clone size: few
J gene: TRBJ1-2
V gene: TRBV13
D gene: TRBD1

CDR3 protein: CASSKSRGASTDTQYF
CDR3 DNA: TGTGCCAGTAGTAAGTCGCGGGGGGCGAGCACAGATACGCAGTATTTT
clone size: many
J gene: TRBJ2-3
V gene: TRBV19
D gene: TRBD2

CDR3 protein: CASSFDRGTYGYTF
CDR3 DNA: TGTGCCAGCAGTTTTGACAGGGGGACCTATGGCTACACCTTC
clone size: many
J gene: TRBJ1-2
V gene: TRBV12-3/TRBV12-4
D gene: TRBD1

CDR3 protein: CASSVRQGVGETQYF
CDR3 DNA: TGTGCCAGCAGCGTGCGACAGGGGGTCGGCGAGACCCAGTACTTC
clone size: many
J gene: TRBJ2-5
V gene: TRBV9
D gene: TRBD1

CDR3 protein: CASARGYEQYF
CDR3 DNA: TGTGCCAGTGCCAGGGGCTACGAGCAGTACTTC
clone size: NA
J gene: TRBJ2-7
V gene: TRBV19
D gene: NA

CDR3 protein: CASTITTGGQETQYF
CDR3 DNA: TGTGCCAGCACCATAACAACGGGAGGGCAAGAGACCCAGTACTTC
clone size: many
J gene: TRBJ2-5
V gene: TRBV6-2/TRBV6-3
D gene: TRBD2

CDR3 protein: CASSDWDRGYGYTF
CDR3 DNA: TGTGCCAGCAGTGACTGGGACAGGGGTTATGGCTACACCTTC
clone size: few
J gene: TRBJ1-2
V gene: TRBV6-1
D gene: TRBD1

CDR3 protein: CASSIEGRGMYEQYF
CDR3 DNA: TGTGCCAGTAGTATAGAAGGCAGGGGGATGTACGAGCAGTACTTC
clone size: NA
J gene: TRBJ2-7
V gene: TRBV19
D gene: TRBD1